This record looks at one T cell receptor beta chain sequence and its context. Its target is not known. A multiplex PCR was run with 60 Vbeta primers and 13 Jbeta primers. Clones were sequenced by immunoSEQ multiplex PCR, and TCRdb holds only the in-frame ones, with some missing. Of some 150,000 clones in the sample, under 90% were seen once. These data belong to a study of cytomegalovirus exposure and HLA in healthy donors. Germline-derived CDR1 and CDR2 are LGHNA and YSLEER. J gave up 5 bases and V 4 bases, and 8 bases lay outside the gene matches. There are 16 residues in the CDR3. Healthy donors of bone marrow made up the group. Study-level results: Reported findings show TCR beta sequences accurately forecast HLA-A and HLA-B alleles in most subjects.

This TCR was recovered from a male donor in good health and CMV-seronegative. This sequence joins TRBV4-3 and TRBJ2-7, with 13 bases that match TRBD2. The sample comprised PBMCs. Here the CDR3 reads CASSRELAGGLNEQYF. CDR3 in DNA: TGCGCCAGCAGCCGAGAACTAGCGGGAGGGCTCAACGAGCAGTACTTC.